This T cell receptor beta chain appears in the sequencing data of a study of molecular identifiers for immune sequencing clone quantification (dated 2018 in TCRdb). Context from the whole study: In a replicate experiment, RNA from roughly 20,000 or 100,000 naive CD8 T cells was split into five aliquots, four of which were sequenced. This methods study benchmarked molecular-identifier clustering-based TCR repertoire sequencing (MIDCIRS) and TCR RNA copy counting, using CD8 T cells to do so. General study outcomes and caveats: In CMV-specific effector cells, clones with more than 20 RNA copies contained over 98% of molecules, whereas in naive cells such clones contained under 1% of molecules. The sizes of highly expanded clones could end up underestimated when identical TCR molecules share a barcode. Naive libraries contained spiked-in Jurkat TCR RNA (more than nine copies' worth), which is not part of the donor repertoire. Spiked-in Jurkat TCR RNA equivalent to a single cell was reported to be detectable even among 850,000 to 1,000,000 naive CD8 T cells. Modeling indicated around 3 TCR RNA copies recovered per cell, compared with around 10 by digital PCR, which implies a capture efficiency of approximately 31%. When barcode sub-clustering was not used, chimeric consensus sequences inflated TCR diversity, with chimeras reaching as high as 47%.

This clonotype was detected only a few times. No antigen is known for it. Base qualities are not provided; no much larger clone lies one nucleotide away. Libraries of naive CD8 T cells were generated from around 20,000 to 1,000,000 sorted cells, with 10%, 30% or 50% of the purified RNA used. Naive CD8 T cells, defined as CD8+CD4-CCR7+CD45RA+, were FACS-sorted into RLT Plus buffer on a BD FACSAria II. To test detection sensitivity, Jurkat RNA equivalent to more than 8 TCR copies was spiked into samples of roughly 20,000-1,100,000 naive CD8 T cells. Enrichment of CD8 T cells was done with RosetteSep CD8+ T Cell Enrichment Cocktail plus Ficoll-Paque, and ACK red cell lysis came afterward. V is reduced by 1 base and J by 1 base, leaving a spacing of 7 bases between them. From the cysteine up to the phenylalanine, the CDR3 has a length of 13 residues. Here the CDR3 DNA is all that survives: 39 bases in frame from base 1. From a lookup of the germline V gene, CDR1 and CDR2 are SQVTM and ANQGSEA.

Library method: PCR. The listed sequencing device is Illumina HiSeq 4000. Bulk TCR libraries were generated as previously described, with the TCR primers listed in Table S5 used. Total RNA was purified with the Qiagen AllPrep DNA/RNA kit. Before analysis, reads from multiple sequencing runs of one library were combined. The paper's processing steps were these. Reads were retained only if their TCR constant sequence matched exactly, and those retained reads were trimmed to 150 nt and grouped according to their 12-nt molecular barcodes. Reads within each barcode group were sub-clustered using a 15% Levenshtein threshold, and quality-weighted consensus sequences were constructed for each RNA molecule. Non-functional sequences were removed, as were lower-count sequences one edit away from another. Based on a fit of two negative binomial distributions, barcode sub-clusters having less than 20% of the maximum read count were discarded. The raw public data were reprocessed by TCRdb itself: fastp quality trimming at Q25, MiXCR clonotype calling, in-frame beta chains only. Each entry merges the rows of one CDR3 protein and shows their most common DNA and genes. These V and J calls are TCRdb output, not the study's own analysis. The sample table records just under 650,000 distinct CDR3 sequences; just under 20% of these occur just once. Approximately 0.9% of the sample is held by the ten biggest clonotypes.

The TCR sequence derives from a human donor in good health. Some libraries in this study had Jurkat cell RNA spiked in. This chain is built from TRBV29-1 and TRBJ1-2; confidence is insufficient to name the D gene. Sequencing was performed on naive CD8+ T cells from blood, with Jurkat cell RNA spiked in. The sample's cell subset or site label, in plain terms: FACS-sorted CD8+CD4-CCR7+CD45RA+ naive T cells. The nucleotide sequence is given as TGCAGCGTTGAAGCACGGCTTAACTATGGCTACACCTTC. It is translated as CSVEARLNYGYTF.